This TCR beta chain was captured by sequencing in a study of T cell responses to AZD1222 COVID-19 vaccine. The CDR3 sequence is 15 residues long. J lost 1 base, V lost 0 bases, and 1 base had no gene match. Germline CDR1 is GTSNPN and CDR2 is SVGIG (reference sequence). Clones were read by immunoSEQ multiplex PCR, and TCRdb kept only the in-frame ones, dropping some. The table has 150,000 to 200,000 clones, approximately 86% seen once; the top ten hold more than 9%. The sample in question was peripheral blood, obtained 28 days after the second AZD1222 dose. The receptor was isolated from an adult who received the AZD1222 COVID-19 vaccine. This chain links TRBV30 with TRBJ1-2, with 11 positions matching TRBD1. The CDR3 spells CAWSVGTGGNYGYTF. The CDR3 DNA sequence: TGTGCCTGGAGTGTAGGGACAGGGGGTAACTATGGCTACACCTTC.